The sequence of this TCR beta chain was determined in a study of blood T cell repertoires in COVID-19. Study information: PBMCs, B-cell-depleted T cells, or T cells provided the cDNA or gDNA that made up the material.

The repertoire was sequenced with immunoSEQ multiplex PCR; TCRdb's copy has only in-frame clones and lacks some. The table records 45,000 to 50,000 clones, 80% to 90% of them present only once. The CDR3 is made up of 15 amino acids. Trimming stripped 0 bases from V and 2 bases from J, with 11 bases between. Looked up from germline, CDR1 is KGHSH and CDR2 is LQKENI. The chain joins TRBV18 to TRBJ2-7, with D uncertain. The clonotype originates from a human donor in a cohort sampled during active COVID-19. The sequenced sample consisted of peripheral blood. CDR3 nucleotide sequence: TGTGCCAGCTCACCACCGGGTGCGGTGACCTACGAGCAGTACTTC. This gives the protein CASSPPGAVTYEQYF.